These 3 T cell receptor beta chains originate from one sample sequenced in a study of CD8+CD57+ T cells in acquired aplastic anemia. CDR3 and TCR beta VDJ profiling relied on a genomic DNA template. TCRdb re-derived calls from the reads in MiXCR, one entry per CDR3 protein. In the table there are some 210,000 distinct CDR3 sequences, approximately 60% of which are singletons. Sequences were obtained from sorted CD4+, CD8+, or CD8+CD57+ T cells (not recorded which) from PBMCs. The source of these receptors is a human donor in good health.

This rearrangement joins TRBV27 to TRBJ2-3, with 10 bases identical to TRBD2. The CDR3 runs to 18 residues. Germline CDR1 and CDR2: MNHEY and SMNVEV (reference sequence). J gave up 0 bases and V 7 bases, and 13 bases lay outside the gene matches. CDR3 sequence (DNA): TGTGCCAGCACTTCCCTGTGGACTAGCGGTTCTAGCACAGATACGCAGTATTTT. Amino acid sequence: CASTSLWTSGSSTDTQYF.

The genes are TRBV29-1 and TRBJ2-3; D not resolved. The CDR3 runs to 14 residues. V was trimmed by 4 bases and J by 2 bases, leaving 13 bases between them. Germline V gene lookup returns CDR1 SQVTM and CDR2 ANQGSEA. In DNA, the CDR3 is TGCAGCGTTGGGTCCCCGGAATCCACAGATACGCAGTATTTT. It is translated as CSVGSPESTDTQYF.

In the case of this clonotype: A much larger clone is a single base away; this may be a read error. V and J are TRBV28 and TRBJ2-5; TRBD2 agrees at 9 bases. This CDR3 contains 11 residues. The germline V gene has CDR1 MDHEN and CDR2 SYDVKM. The CDR3, as DNA: TGTACCAGCGCTAGCGGGGCCACCCAGTACTTC. Residues: CTSASGATQYF.